These 30 T cell receptor beta chains were all obtained from the same sample, sequenced in a study of cytomegalovirus exposure and HLA in healthy donors. PCR amplification relied on 60 Vbeta primers (plus 13 Jbeta primers). Clones were read by immunoSEQ multiplex PCR, and TCRdb kept only the in-frame ones, dropping some. The table records some 150,000 clones, roughly 89% of them present only once. Sequenced input: PBMCs. These TCRs come from a woman aged 25 to 39 in good health and CMV-seronegative.

The genes are TRBV7-9 and TRBJ2-1; D perhaps matches TRBD2 (7 bases). Germline-derived CDR1 and CDR2 are SEHNR and FQNEAQ (reference sequence). Trimming took off 7 bases at V and 5 bases at J, with 21 bases between the two ends. The CDR3 is 16 amino acids. The CDR3 spells CASIRTGGDTNNEQFF. CDR3 DNA sequence: TGTGCCAGCATCCGGACGGGGGGCGATACAAACAATGAGCAGTTCTTC.

This rearrangement joins TRBV19 to TRBJ2-1; D remains unclear. This CDR3 is 13 amino acids long. Trimming removed 2 bases at V and 7 bases at J, with 9 bases between. CDR1 and CDR2 (germline): LNHDA, SQIVND (reference sequence). Here the CDR3 reads CASSISTFNEQFF. DNA for the CDR3: TGTGCCAGTAGTATATCGACTTTTAATGAGCAGTTCTTC.

The chain couples TRBV5-1 to TRBJ1-2; D is possibly TRBD1 (6 bases). Germline V CDR1 and CDR2: SGHRS, YFSETQ. The CDR3 runs 14 residues. Between the trimmed V and J ends, which lost 2 bases and 8 bases, there was a span of 16 bases. CDR3 in DNA: TGCGCCAGCAGCTTAGGGGGTTCGGCTGTCGGCTACACCTTC. Amino acids: CASSLGGSAVGYTF.

The gene calls are TRBV28 and TRBJ2-5; 9 bases line up with TRBD1. TRBJ2-7 explains the end of the DNA better; the J call may be wrong. The CDR3 runs to 13 residues. Germline V gene lookup returns CDR1 MDHEN and CDR2 SYDVKM. The DNA for the CDR3 is TGTGCCAGCAGTCCGGGACAGGGCTACGAGCAGTACTTC. This sequence encodes CASSPGQGYEQYF.

This clone appeared once. The V call is TRBV28, the J call TRBJ1-3, with D maybe TRBD1 (5 bases). The CDR3 runs 17 residues. Germline CDR1 MDHEN, CDR2 SYDVKM. V was trimmed by 10 bases and J by 0 bases, leaving 22 bases between them. The CDR3 region is CAIKPGATVSSGNTIYF. The DNA of the CDR3 is TGTGCCATCAAGCCTGGGGCGACAGTCAGCTCTGGAAACACCATATATTTT.

The genes are TRBV6-6 and TRBJ2-2, with D maybe TRBD1 (6 bases). Germline V gene lookup returns CDR1 MNHNY and CDR2 SVGAGI (reference sequence). V lost 1 base and J 2 bases, leaving 11 bases between the germline ends. The CDR3 contains 16 residues. DNA for the CDR3: TGTGCCAGCAGTTACTATAGGGGGACCAACACCGGGGAGCTGTTTTTT. Amino acid sequence: CASSYYRGTNTGELFF.

The chain links TRBV5-1 to TRBJ2-2; D is possibly TRBD1 (5 bases). V was cut by 1 base and J by 1 base, with 8 bases left in between. CDR1 and CDR2 from the germline V gene are SGHRS and YFSETQ. The CDR3 loop spans 15 amino acids. For the CDR3, the DNA is TGCGCCAGCAGCTTGCTCCAGGGGAACACCGGGGAGCTGTTTTTT. Translating gives CASSLLQGNTGELFF.

This clone was seen more than once but under ten times. The V and J genes are TRBV19 and TRBJ1-4, with D possibly TRBD1 on 5 matching bases. This CDR3 has 16 amino acids. In germline, CDR1 is LNHDA, CDR2 SQIVND (reference sequence). Between the trimmed V and J ends, which lost 5 bases and 3 bases, there was a span of 16 bases. CDR3 loop: CASSPGGGTANEKLFF. The CDR3 nucleotides read TGTGCCAGTAGTCCCGGGGGTGGCACGGCTAATGAAAAACTGTTTTTT.

This clone was seen once. V and J are TRBV2 and TRBJ1-5; D not resolved. V lost 8 bases and J 3 bases, leaving 11 bases between the germline ends. Per the germline V gene, CDR1 is SNHLY and CDR2 is FYNNEI. CDR3 length: 13 amino acids. The CDR3, as DNA: TGTGCCAGCCCGAGGGAGACCAATCAGCCCCAGCATTTT. It encodes CASPRETNQPQHF.

This clone was detected only a few times. The gene calls are TRBV5-1 and TRBJ2-1; 8 bases map to TRBD2. Germline V gene lookup returns CDR1 SGHRS and CDR2 YFSETQ. V shed 0 bases and J 4 bases; nucleotides not matched to a gene: 3. This CDR3 contains 15 residues. The CDR3, as DNA: TGCGCCAGCAGCTTGGCGGCTAGCGGGTACAATGAGCAGTTCTTC. Translated, it gives CASSLAASGYNEQFF. The whole variable domain, filled in from reference TRBV5-1 and TRBJ2-1, reads KAGVTQTPRYLIKTRGQQVTLSCSPISGHRSVSWYQQTPGQGLQFLFEYFSETQRNKGNFPGRFSGRQFSNSRSEMNVSTLELGDSALYLCASSLAASGYNEQFFGPGTRLTVL.

The gene calls are TRBV6-1 and TRBJ1-2; TRBD1 is a possible D gene (5 bases). The CDR3 sequence is 12 residues long. Germline V lookup: CDR1 MNHNS, CDR2 SASEGT. Trimming removed 5 bases at V and 7 bases at J, with 11 bases between. For the CDR3, the DNA is TGTGCCAGCAGTCCCACGGGGGGTGGCTACACCTTC. Translation gives CASSPTGGGYTF.

The sample holds one count of this clone. The chain couples TRBV28 to TRBJ2-6, with 8 bases aligning to TRBD2. V shed 7 bases and J 0 bases; nucleotides not matched to a gene: 8. Germline CDR1 MDHEN, CDR2 SYDVKM. The CDR3 loop spans 17 amino acids. The CDR3 protein is CASTPGGALSGANVLTF. In DNA, the CDR3 is TGTGCCAGCACCCCCGGGGGGGCCCTCTCTGGGGCCAACGTCCTGACTTTC.

The chain has TRBV27 and TRBJ1-5; 10 bases align to TRBD1. The ends lost 6 bases at V and 5 bases at J; junction bases unmatched: 16. This CDR3 has 18 residues. From germline, CDR1 is MNHEY and CDR2 SMNVEV (reference sequence). The CDR3 DNA is TGTGCCAGCAGCGTCTATAGGGGACAGGGGATCTTGGATCAGCCCCAGCATTTT. It is translated as CASSVYRGQGILDQPQHF.

V usage is TRBV7-9 and J usage is TRBJ1-4, with D tentatively TRBD1 (5 bases). Trimming took 1 base from V and 0 from J, leaving 12 bases between them. This CDR3 region has 17 residues. The germline CDR1 and CDR2 sequences are SEHNR and FQNEAQ (reference sequence). The CDR3 DNA reads TGTGCCAGCAGCTTAGGACAGCGATCCGCAACTAATGAAAAACTGTTTTTT. It encodes CASSLGQRSATNEKLFF. Using reference TRBV7-9 and TRBJ1-4 for the parts outside the CDR3, the full variable domain is DTGVSQNPRHKITKRGQNVTFRCDPISEHNRLYWYRQTLGQGPEFLTYFQNEAQLEKSRLLSDRFSAERPKGSFSTLEIQRTEQGDSAMYLCASSLGQRSATNEKLFFGSGTQLSVL.

The V and J genes are TRBV27 and TRBJ2-5, with 11 bases that match TRBD2. The CDR3 sequence is 16 residues long. CDR1 is MNHEY and CDR2 is SMNVEV in the germline V gene (reference sequence). V lost 5 bases, J lost 5 bases, and 10 bases stayed unmatched. This CDR3 is CASSLLAGGPGETQYF. The CDR3 DNA sequence: TGTGCCAGCAGTCTGTTAGCGGGGGGGCCGGGGGAGACCCAGTACTTC.

This rearrangement joins TRBV19 to TRBJ2-1; TRBD2 is a possible D gene (5 bases). Germline assignment: CDR1 LNHDA and CDR2 SQIVND (reference sequence). The CDR3 is 13 residues long. V lost 6 bases and J 5 bases, leaving 11 bases between the germline ends. The CDR3 sequence: CASSTRYNNEQFF. Written as DNA, the CDR3 is TGTGCCAGTAGCACTAGGTACAACAATGAGCAGTTCTTC.

The rearrangement joins TRBV28 to TRBJ2-7; 14 nucleotides align to TRBD2. The germline V gene has CDR1 MDHEN and CDR2 SYDVKM. After removal of 5 bases from V and 4 bases from J, the junction contained 4 bases not matched to a gene. The CDR3 is 15 residues long. The CDR3 nucleotides are TGTGCCAGCAGTGCATGGACTAGCGGGAGGTACGAGCAGTACTTC. This translates into CASSAWTSGRYEQYF. The entire variable domain, with the rest obtained from reference TRBV28 and TRBJ2-7, is as follows: DVKVTQSSRYLVKRTGEKVFLECVQDMDHENMFWYRQDPGLGLRLIYFSYDVKMKEKGDIPEGYSVSREKKERFSLILESASTNQTSMYLCASSAWTSGRYEQYFGPGTRLTVT.

The rearrangement joins TRBV27 to TRBJ1-1; D call uncertain. The CDR3 totals 16 residues. The ends were cut back, 1 base at V and 1 base at J, with 13 bases in the middle. Germline values: CDR1 MNHEY, CDR2 SMNVEV (reference sequence). The CDR3 spells CASSLYGARGNTEAFF. The CDR3, as DNA: TGTGCCAGCAGTTTATATGGCGCCCGGGGGAACACTGAAGCTTTCTTT.

J is TRBJ1-3 and V is TRBV6-1; D possibly corresponds to TRBD1 (5 bases). CDR3 length: 17 residues. Germline V CDR1 and CDR2: MNHNS, SASEGT. The V gene lost 1 base and the J gene lost 2 bases, with 15 bases spanning the gap. The CDR3 is CASSEVGLGHPGNTIYF. Written as DNA, the CDR3 is TGTGCCAGCAGTGAAGTGGGACTAGGGCACCCTGGAAACACCATATATTTT.

The genes are TRBV25-1 and TRBJ2-1, with 7 bases aligning to TRBD2. CDR1 is MGHDK and CDR2 is SYGVNS in the germline V gene. V lost 0 bases to trimming and J lost 5 bases; unmatched junction nucleotides: 1. The CDR3 extends over 14 amino acids. The CDR3: CASSEYGRDNEQFF. CDR3 nucleotides: TGTGCCAGCAGTGAATATGGGAGGGACAATGAGCAGTTCTTC.

The chain joins TRBV19 to TRBJ1-1; D is undetermined. Looked up from germline, CDR1 is LNHDA and CDR2 is SQIVND (reference sequence). This CDR3 is built from 13 residues. Trimming removed 6 bases from V and 0 bases from J, with 8 bases in between. This CDR3 reads CASSQALNTEAFF. In DNA form, the CDR3 reads TGTGCCAGTAGCCAGGCTCTGAACACTGAAGCTTTCTTT. Drawing the rest from reference TRBV19 and TRBJ1-1, the complete variable domain is DGGITQSPKYLFRKEGQNVTLSCEQNLNHDAMYWYRQDPGQGLRLIYYSQIVNDFQKGDIAEGYSVSREKKESFPLTVTSAQKNPTAFYLCASSQALNTEAFFGQGTRLTVV.

The chain carries TRBV5-1 and TRBJ2-5, with 8 bases matching TRBD2. Germline CDR1 and CDR2: SGHRS and YFSETQ. The CDR3 totals 15 residues. The junction had 6 bases not matched to a gene; V was cut back by 3 bases and J by 2 bases. This chain's CDR3 is CASSWGTREQETQYF. For the CDR3, the DNA is TGCGCCAGCAGCTGGGGGACTAGAGAACAAGAGACCCAGTACTTC. The full variable domain, rest sourced from reference TRBV5-1 and TRBJ2-5, is KAGVTQTPRYLIKTRGQQVTLSCSPISGHRSVSWYQQTPGQGLQFLFEYFSETQRNKGNFPGRFSGRQFSNSRSEMNVSTLELGDSALYLCASSWGTREQETQYFGPGTRLLVL.

J is TRBJ1-2 and V is TRBV6-5; D is uncertain. CDR3 length equals 13 residues. Germline V gives CDR1 MNHEY, CDR2 SVGAGI. The germline V and J ends were trimmed by 6 bases and 8 bases, with 16 bases remaining between them. CDR3 protein: CASRPRPEVGYTF. Written as DNA, the CDR3 is TGTGCCAGCAGACCCCGCCCAGAGGTGGGCTACACCTTC.

The chain is built from TRBV7-9 and TRBJ2-7; weak D call: TRBD1 (6 bases). With 5 bases removed from V and 7 bases from J, the gap between germline ends came to 9 bases. CDR3 length: 11 amino acids. CDR1 SEHNR and CDR2 FQNEAQ come from the germline V gene (reference sequence). In nucleotides, the CDR3 is TGTGCCAGCAGCGGGGGCCGAGAGCAGTACTTC. The encoded protein is CASSGGREQYF.

This chain joins TRBV27 and TRBJ2-2; 11 bases match TRBD2. J was trimmed by 2 bases and V by 1 base; bases with no gene match: 3. The CDR3 runs 17 residues. Germline V gene sequence: CDR1 MNHEY, CDR2 SMNVEV (reference sequence). CDR3 sequence reads: CASSLLAGGFNTGELFF. The CDR3 nucleotides read TGTGCCAGCAGTTTATTAGCGGGAGGGTTTAACACCGGGGAGCTGTTTTTT.

The rearrangement links TRBV5-6 to TRBJ1-5; D unclear. The CDR3 is 14 residues long. Trimming removed 4 bases at V and 4 bases at J, with 12 bases between. Germline V gene lookup returns CDR1 SGHDT and CDR2 YYEEEE. CDR3 bases: TGTGCCAGCAGCCTAGACGGTGGGAATCAGCCCCAGCATTTT. Translation gives CASSLDGGNQPQHF.

CDR3 DNA sequence: TGTGCCAGCAGCTTGGTTTCAGGGCCTAGCACAGATACGCAGTATTTT. Protein: CASSLVSGPSTDTQYF. V gene TRBV5-6 combines with J gene TRBJ2-3; D is possibly TRBD1 (5 bases). From germline, CDR1 is SGHDT and CDR2 YYEEEE. The CDR3 length is 16 residues. Trimming left V 0 bases short and J 0 bases short, with 11 bases between. Full variable domain (missing parts from reference TRBV5-6 and TRBJ2-3): DAGVTQSPTHLIKTRGQQVTLRCSPKSGHDTVSWYQQALGQGPQFIFQYYEEEERQRGNFPDRFSGHQFPNYSSELNVNALLLGDSALYLCASSLVSGPSTDTQYFGPGTRLTVL.

The chain uses TRBV5-1 and TRBJ2-3; D gene uncertain. Trimming pared 2 bases from V and 6 bases from J, leaving 13 bases between. Germline V gene lookup returns CDR1 SGHRS and CDR2 YFSETQ. CDR3 length: 14 amino acids. The chain's CDR3 is CASSFGATPDTQYF. CDR3 DNA: TGCGCCAGCAGCTTCGGAGCGACTCCTGATACGCAGTATTTT. Full variable domain (remainder filled in from reference TRBV5-1 and TRBJ2-3): KAGVTQTPRYLIKTRGQQVTLSCSPISGHRSVSWYQQTPGQGLQFLFEYFSETQRNKGNFPGRFSGRQFSNSRSEMNVSTLELGDSALYLCASSFGATPDTQYFGPGTRLTVL.

This clone was observed a handful of times. The junction and the germline gene differ at one end; a read error may be behind it. The V call is TRBV2, the J call TRBJ1-4; perhaps TRBD1 as D (5 bases). The CDR3 runs to 11 residues. Germline V CDR1 and CDR2: SNHLY, FYNNEI. CDR3 amino acids: CASSWGRVFIF. CDR3 DNA: TGTGCCAGCAGTTGGGGCAGGGTGTTCATTTTT.

J is TRBJ2-1 and V is TRBV5-1; D perhaps matches TRBD1 (5 bases). The CDR3 covers 14 residues. CDR1 and CDR2 (germline): SGHRS, YFSETQ. V lost 0 bases, J lost 7 bases, and 11 bases lay in between. This chain's CDR3 is CASSLAAGKNEQFF. The DNA of the CDR3 is TGCGCCAGCAGCTTGGCGGCAGGGAAGAATGAGCAGTTCTTC.